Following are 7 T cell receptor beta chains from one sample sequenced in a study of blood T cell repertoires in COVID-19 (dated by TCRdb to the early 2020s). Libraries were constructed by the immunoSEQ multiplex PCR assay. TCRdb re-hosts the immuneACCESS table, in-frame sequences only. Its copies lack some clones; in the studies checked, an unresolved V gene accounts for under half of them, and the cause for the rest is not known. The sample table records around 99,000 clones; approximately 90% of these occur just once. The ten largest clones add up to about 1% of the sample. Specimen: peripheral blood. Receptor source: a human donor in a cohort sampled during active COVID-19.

CDR3 in amino acids: CASSTQGVRNTIYF. The CDR3 coding sequence is TGTGCCAGCAGCACCCAGGGGGTGAGAAACACCATATATTTT. This chain connects TRBV11-2 to TRBJ1-3, with TRBD1 matching over 7 bases. The CDR3 totals 14 residues. Germline V gives CDR1 SGHAT, CDR2 FQNNGV. The J segment lost 5 bases and the V segment lost 5 bases, leaving 6 bases of the junction unmatched.

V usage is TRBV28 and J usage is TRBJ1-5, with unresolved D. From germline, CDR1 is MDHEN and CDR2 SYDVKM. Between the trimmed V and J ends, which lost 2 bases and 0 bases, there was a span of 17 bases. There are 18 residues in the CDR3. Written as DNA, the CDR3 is TGTGCCAGCAGTTTAGCAGGCCCTGATTTTTATAGCAATCAGCCCCAGCATTTT. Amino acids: CASSLAGPDFYSNQPQHF.

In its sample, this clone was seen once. The CDR3 region is CATSRVPRDPLARYNEQFF. The CDR3 DNA sequence: TGTGCCACCAGCAGGGTTCCTCGAGACCCCCTAGCGCGATACAATGAGCAGTTCTTC. The chain recombines TRBV15 with TRBJ2-1; a possible D gene is TRBD2 (6 bases). CDR3 length equals 19 residues. The V gene's germline CDR1 is LNHNV and CDR2 YYDKDF (reference sequence). Trimming took 3 bases from V and 4 from J, leaving 25 bases between them.

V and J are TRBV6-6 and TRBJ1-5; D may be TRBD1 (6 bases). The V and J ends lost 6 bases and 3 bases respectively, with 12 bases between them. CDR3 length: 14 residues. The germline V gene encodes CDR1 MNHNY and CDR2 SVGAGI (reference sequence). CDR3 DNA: TGTGCCAGCAGATTGACAGGCGTCAATCAGCCCCAGCATTTT. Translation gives CASRLTGVNQPQHF.

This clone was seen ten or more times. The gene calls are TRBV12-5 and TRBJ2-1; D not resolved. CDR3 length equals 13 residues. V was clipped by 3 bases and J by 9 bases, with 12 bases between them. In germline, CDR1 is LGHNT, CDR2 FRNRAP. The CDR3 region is CASGLSSGLEQFF. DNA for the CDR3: TGTGCTAGTGGTTTAAGTTCAGGTCTTGAGCAGTTCTTC.

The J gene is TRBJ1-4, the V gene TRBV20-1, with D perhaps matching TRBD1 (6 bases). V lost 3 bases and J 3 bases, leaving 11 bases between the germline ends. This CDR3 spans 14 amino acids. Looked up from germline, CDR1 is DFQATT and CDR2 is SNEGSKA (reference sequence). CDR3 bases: TGCAGTGCTAGTCGGCCAGGGGCTAATGAAAAACTGTTTTTT. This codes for CSASRPGANEKLFF.

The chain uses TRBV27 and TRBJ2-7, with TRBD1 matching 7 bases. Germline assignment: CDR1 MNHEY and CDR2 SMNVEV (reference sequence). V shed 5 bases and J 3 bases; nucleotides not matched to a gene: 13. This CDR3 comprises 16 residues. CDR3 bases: TGTGCCAGCAGTCCCATATCCGGGACAGTACTCTACGAGCAGTACTTC. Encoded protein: CASSPISGTVLYEQYF.